These 31 T cell receptor beta chains came from one sample sequenced in a study of blood T cell repertoires in COVID-19. Method: immunoSEQ multiplex PCR; TCRdb's copy keeps in-frame clones and lacks some. The sample records tens of thousands of clones, 90% being singletons. Sequenced sample: peripheral blood. These receptors originate from a man aged 50 or older with acute or convalescent COVID-19.

V usage is TRBV21-1 and J usage is TRBJ2-6; the table's D gene call, TRBD1, was not cross checked with the DNA. TRBV21-1 is designated a pseudogene. The CDR3 totals 17 residues. The CDR3 protein is CASITPQTGTGANVLTF. The CDR3 nucleotides read TGTGCCAGCATCACACCACAAACAGGGACTGGGGCCAACGTCCTGACTTTC.

The gene calls are TRBV5-1 and TRBJ2-1; 8 bases fit TRBD1. There are 14 residues in the CDR3. With 4 bases clipped from V and 6 bases from J, the junction kept 6 bases outside the gene matches. The germline gives CDR1 SGHRS, CDR2 YFSETQ. DNA for the CDR3: TGCGCCAGCAGCGGACAGGGCATGGGCAATGAGCAGTTCTTC. It translates to CASSGQGMGNEQFF.

The genes are TRBV18 and TRBJ2-7, with D tentatively TRBD1 (6 bases). This CDR3 spans 15 amino acids. V was clipped by 3 bases and J by 0 bases, with 12 bases between them. Germline loops: CDR1 KGHSH, CDR2 LQKENI. CDR3 sequence: CASSPTGTTSYEQYF. DNA of the CDR3: TGTGCCAGCTCACCTACCGGGACAACCTCCTACGAGCAGTACTTC.

The V call is TRBV7-9, the J call TRBJ2-5; tentative D call: TRBD2 (6 bases). V gave up 1 base and J gave up 4 bases, with 13 bases separating them. The germline V gene has CDR1 SEHNR and CDR2 FQNEAQ (reference sequence). CDR3 length equals 15 residues. The CDR3 DNA reads TGTGCCAGCAGCTTAGTGGGGGGTGGGCGAGAGACCCAGTACTTC. Its translation is CASSLVGGGRETQYF.

The V call is TRBV5-1, the J call TRBJ2-7; perhaps TRBD2 as D (6 bases). V gave up 4 bases and J gave up 0 bases, with 17 bases separating them. From germline, CDR1 is SGHRS and CDR2 YFSETQ. The CDR3 is 16 amino acids. The CDR3 DNA sequence: TGCGCCAGCAGCCCGGGACTGCGGCCGGGCTCCTACGAGCAGTACTTC. This codes for CASSPGLRPGSYEQYF.

This chain links TRBV6-1 with TRBJ2-7; maybe TRBD1 (5 bases). The germline CDR1 and CDR2 sequences are MNHNS and SASEGT. V gave up 3 bases and J gave up 4 bases, with 10 bases separating them. CDR3 length: 13 amino acids. For the CDR3, the DNA is TGTGCCAGCAGTGAGGGCGACAGTTACGAGCAGTACTTC. It is translated as CASSEGDSYEQYF.

The V and J genes are TRBV19 and TRBJ2-7; D remains ambiguous. In germline, CDR1 is LNHDA, CDR2 SQIVND (reference sequence). The CDR3 extends over 11 amino acids. V dropped 3 bases and J dropped 5 bases, with 5 bases sitting between them. The CDR3 sequence is CASSIRDEQYF. Written as DNA, the CDR3 is TGTGCCAGTAGTATCCGGGACGAGCAGTACTTC.

The chain couples TRBV7-9 to TRBJ1-2, with 7 bases that match TRBD1. This CDR3 is built from 16 residues. From germline, CDR1 is SEHNR and CDR2 FQNEAQ (reference sequence). V gave up 2 bases and J gave up 0 bases; unmatched junction bases: 6. This chain's CDR3 is CASSLRGTDSNYGYTF. DNA of the CDR3: TGTGCCAGCAGCTTAAGGGGGACAGACTCTAACTATGGCTACACCTTC.

In this sample, this clone turned up a few times. The rearrangement links TRBV18 to TRBJ1-1; weak D call: TRBD1 (6 bases). The V gene lost 1 base and the J gene lost 0 bases, with 12 bases spanning the gap. Germline CDR1 reads KGHSH; CDR2 reads LQKENI. This CDR3 has 16 amino acids. The CDR3, as DNA: TGTGCCAGCTCACCACGAGACAGGATCATGAACACTGAAGCTTTCTTT. Its protein is CASSPRDRIMNTEAFF.

This chain uses TRBV5-6 with TRBJ2-3; weak D call: TRBD1 (5 bases). The CDR3 is made up of 18 amino acids. V was pared by 5 bases and J by 1 base, with 23 bases between. Germline loops: CDR1 SGHDT, CDR2 YYEEEE. The CDR3 DNA reads TGTGCCAGCAGTGAGATTAGTCAGGGTCCCTCGGGCACAGATACGCAGTATTTT. Translation gives CASSEISQGPSGTDTQYF.

V and J are TRBV27 and TRBJ2-5; D possibly corresponds to TRBD2 (6 bases). The CDR3 length is 16 residues. V was trimmed by 5 bases and J by 4 bases, leaving 20 bases between them. CDR1 is MNHEY, CDR2 SMNVEV, per germline (reference sequence). The CDR3 DNA reads TGTGCCAGCAGTCCCTTACCGGGACTCCAGGCAGAGACCCAGTACTTC. Translating gives CASSPLPGLQAETQYF.

Only one count was recorded for this clone. The chain employs TRBV11-3 and TRBJ1-4; perhaps TRBD1 as D (6 bases). V shed 5 bases and J shed 8 bases, with 12 bases lying between them. Germline CDR1 SGHNT, CDR2 YENEEA. The CDR3 covers 13 residues. The CDR3 DNA is TGTGCCAGCAGCGCTACTACAGGGGAAAAACTGTTTTTT. This encodes CASSATTGEKLFF.

The CDR3 DNA sequence: TGTGCCTGGAGCGAGACAGGGATTCAGCCCCAGCATTTT. Translated: CAWSETGIQPQHF. The genes are TRBV30 and TRBJ1-5; 7 nucleotides line up with TRBD1. After removal of 3 bases from V and 6 bases from J, the junction contained 5 bases not matched to a gene. This CDR3 contains 13 residues. CDR1 is GTSNPN and CDR2 is SVGIG in the germline V gene (reference sequence).

The chain joins TRBV6-6 to TRBJ2-7; 9 bases are shared with TRBD2. CDR1 MNHNY and CDR2 SVGAGI come from the germline V gene (reference sequence). V shed 6 bases and J 7 bases; nucleotides not matched to a gene: 28. This CDR3 spans 20 amino acids. The DNA for the CDR3 is TGTGCCAGCAGCGCTAAAACGTCGTGGGGGGTAGCGGGAGAATCGGGAGAGCAGTACTTC. Amino acid sequence: CASSAKTSWGVAGESGEQYF.

V and J are TRBV2 and TRBJ1-1, with D unresolved. The CDR3 contains 13 residues. Trimming shortened V by 5 bases and J by 1 base, and 8 bases separated the two germline ends. CDR1 is SNHLY and CDR2 is FYNNEI in the germline V gene. The CDR3 here is CASSFSGNTEAFF. The CDR3, as DNA: TGTGCCAGCAGTTTCAGCGGGAACACTGAAGCTTTCTTT.

The CDR3 loop is CATSGRQSYEQYF. CDR3 sequence (DNA): TGTGCCACCAGCGGGCGACAGTCCTACGAGCAGTACTTC. The chain recombines TRBV15 with TRBJ2-7, with TRBD1 as a possible D gene (5 bases). The CDR3 is 13 amino acids. Germline V CDR1 and CDR2: LNHNV, YYDKDF (reference sequence). Trimming removed 5 bases from V and 1 base from J, with 9 bases in between. The full variable domain, completed using reference TRBV15 and TRBJ2-7, is DAMVIQNPRYQVTQFGKPVTLSCSQTLNHNVMYWYQQKSSQAPKLLFHYYDKDFNNEADTPDNFQSRRPNTSFCFLDIRSPGLGDTAMYLCATSGRQSYEQYFGPGTRLTVT.

This chain joins TRBV11-2 and TRBJ2-1; D ambiguous. V lost 4 bases and J 2 bases, leaving 9 bases between the germline ends. The germline V gene encodes CDR1 SGHAT and CDR2 FQNNGV. This CDR3 is built from 14 residues. The DNA for the CDR3 is TGTGCCAGCAGCTCCGCGTCAACCTACAATGAGCAGTTCTTC. Translation gives CASSSASTYNEQFF.

The chain recombines TRBV5-8 with TRBJ1-2; 8 bases fit TRBD1. J gave up 2 bases and V 1 base, and 4 bases lay outside the gene matches. The CDR3 loop spans 15 amino acids. The germline V gene has CDR1 SGHTS and CDR2 YDEGEE. Here the CDR3 DNA reads TGTGCCAGCAGCTTGAATCGACAGGGGAACTATGGCTACACCTTC. Translated: CASSLNRQGNYGYTF.

The genes are TRBV4-3 and TRBJ1-1, with D unresolved. The V end was cut by 0 bases, the J end by 7 bases, with 12 bases between. This CDR3 has 14 residues. In germline, CDR1 is LGHNA, CDR2 YSLEER. The CDR3 protein is CASSQETRVGEAFF. Written as DNA, the CDR3 is TGCGCCAGCAGCCAAGAAACACGGGTGGGTGAAGCTTTCTTT.

The chain uses TRBV18 and TRBJ2-7; TRBD2 aligns across 11 bases. Germline trimming cut 3 bases from V and 6 bases from J; bases unmatched to any gene: 10. CDR3 length: 16 residues. In germline, CDR1 is KGHSH, CDR2 LQKENI. The CDR3 nucleotides are TGTGCCAGCTCACCGGGACTAGCGGACCAAGGGGCCGAGCAGTACTTC. It encodes CASSPGLADQGAEQYF.

This clone has only a few counts. This chain joins TRBV19 and TRBJ1-2, with TRBD1 identical over 9 bases. Germline trimming cut 2 bases from V and 10 bases from J; bases unmatched to any gene: 11. Germline V CDR1 and CDR2: LNHDA, SQIVND (reference sequence). The CDR3 totals 15 residues. CDR3 residues: CASSILGMGQGDYTF. The CDR3 DNA sequence: TGTGCCAGTAGTATACTAGGGATGGGACAGGGAGACTACACCTTC.

J is TRBJ1-5 and V is TRBV6-5; TRBD1 is a possible D gene (6 bases). This CDR3 has 15 amino acids. V was shortened by 6 bases and J by 6 bases, with 18 bases between the two germline ends. CDR1 is MNHEY, CDR2 SVGAGI, per germline. CDR3 loop: CASSPTGTPIQPQHF. DNA for the CDR3: TGTGCCAGCAGCCCCACCGGGACACCCATTCAGCCCCAGCATTTT.

The CDR3 bases are TGTGCCAGCAGCCCCGGACAGTCTCGCGGCTACACCTTC. Translating gives CASSPGQSRGYTF. V usage is TRBV7-8 and J usage is TRBJ1-2; a weak D match, TRBD1 (6 bases). The CDR3 covers 13 residues. The germline CDR1 and CDR2 sequences are SGHVS and FQNEAQ. V dropped 5 bases and J dropped 8 bases, with 15 bases sitting between them.

This sequence joins TRBV13 and TRBJ1-1; no definite D call. Deletions cut 0 bases from V and 9 bases from J, with 11 bases between. CDR3 size: 13 residues. Germline-derived CDR1 and CDR2 are PRHDT and FYEKMQ (reference sequence). CDR3 in DNA: TGTGCCAGCAGCTTAGGCCGGGAGAGGAAAGCTTTCTTT. Protein product: CASSLGRERKAFF. The whole variable domain, filled in from reference TRBV13 and TRBJ1-1, reads AAGVIQSPRHLIKEKRETATLKCYPIPRHDTVYWYQQGPGQDPQFLISFYEKMQSDKGSIPDRFSAQQFSDYHSELNMSSLELGDSALYFCASSLGRERKAFFGQGTRLTVV.

This clone was detected only once. The V call is TRBV19, the J call TRBJ1-2; D possibly corresponds to TRBD1 (6 bases). V was trimmed by 3 bases and J by 5 bases, leaving 10 bases between them. The CDR3 is made up of 13 amino acids. Germline loops: CDR1 LNHDA, CDR2 SQIVND (reference sequence). As DNA, the CDR3 is TGTGCCAGTAGTATGCGGGGGCGTTATGGCTACACCTTC. Translated: CASSMRGRYGYTF. Based on the CDR3 plus reference TRBV19 and TRBJ1-2, the full variable domain is DGGITQSPKYLFRKEGQNVTLSCEQNLNHDAMYWYRQDPGQGLRLIYYSQIVNDFQKGDIAEGYSVSREKKESFPLTVTSAQKNPTAFYLCASSMRGRYGYTFGSGTRLTVV.

The rearrangement uses TRBV30 and TRBJ1-6; D is perhaps TRBD1 (5 bases). Germline CDR1 GTSNPN, CDR2 SVGIG (reference sequence). V was pared by 0 bases and J by 0 bases, with 12 bases between. The CDR3 covers 17 residues. CDR3 sequence reads: CAWSVRGVSSYNSPLHF. CDR3 nucleotide sequence: TGTGCCTGGAGTGTACGGGGGGTGAGCTCCTATAATTCACCCCTCCACTTT. Filled out from reference TRBV30 and TRBJ1-6, the complete variable domain reads SQTIHQWPATLVQPVGSPLSLECTVEGTSNPNLYWYRQAAGRGLQLLFYSVGIGQISSEVPQNLSASRPQDRQFILSSKKLLLSDSGFYLCAWSVRGVSSYNSPLHFGNGTRLTVT.

This clone was recorded only once. This chain joins TRBV29-1 and TRBJ1-4, with 8 bases identical to TRBD1. CDR1 and CDR2 (germline): SQVTM, ANQGSEA. This CDR3 is 15 amino acids long. The V gene end was trimmed by 6 bases and the J gene end by 4 bases; junction bases not matched to a gene: 10. CDR3 bases: TGCAGCGTCGGTGCCAGGACAGGGATTAATGAAAAACTGTTTTTT. Translating it yields CSVGARTGINEKLFF.

J is TRBJ1-2 and V is TRBV5-1; 7 positions agree with TRBD1. CDR3 length: 19 residues. V shed 4 bases and J 0 bases; nucleotides not matched to a gene: 18. The germline gives CDR1 SGHRS, CDR2 YFSETQ. The CDR3 coding sequence is TGCGCCAGCAGCCCTCTAAGCGGTGGCAGGGGGAGGTCTAACTATGGCTACACCTTC. Its protein is CASSPLSGGRGRSNYGYTF. Filled out from reference TRBV5-1 and TRBJ1-2, the complete variable domain reads KAGVTQTPRYLIKTRGQQVTLSCSPISGHRSVSWYQQTPGQGLQFLFEYFSETQRNKGNFPGRFSGRQFSNSRSEMNVSTLELGDSALYLCASSPLSGGRGRSNYGYTFGSGTRLTVV.

The chain links TRBV2 to TRBJ1-4; D possibly corresponds to TRBD1 (5 bases). The CDR3 contains 15 residues. CDR1 SNHLY and CDR2 FYNNEI come from the germline V gene. The ends were cut back, 5 bases at V and 6 bases at J, with 16 bases in the middle. DNA for the CDR3: TGTGCCAGCAGTAGCTCGGGAGGGGCGGATGAAAAACTGTTTTTT. This codes for CASSSSGGADEKLFF.

V and J are TRBV25-1 and TRBJ1-2; D possibly corresponds to TRBD1 (6 bases). The germline V gene has CDR1 MGHDK and CDR2 SYGVNS. Trimming pared 0 bases from V and 8 bases from J, leaving 16 bases between. This CDR3 has 15 residues. Here the CDR3 reads CASSEYLSGDKGYTF. The CDR3 region has the DNA TGTGCCAGCAGTGAATATCTATCCGGGGACAAGGGCTACACCTTC.

This chain joins TRBV6-5 and TRBJ2-7; TRBD1 aligns across 8 bases. The CDR3 length is 15 residues. V was pared by 6 bases and J by 4 bases, with 11 bases of the junction left unmatched. Germline lookup yields CDR1 MNHEY and CDR2 SVGAGI. The DNA for the CDR3 is TGTGCCAGCAGCTGGACCGGGACAGGAGAATACGAGCAGTACTTC. It codes for CASSWTGTGEYEQYF.